The table lists the clone carrying this TCR beta chain with a few counts. The data belong to a study of blood T cell repertoires in COVID-19. Per the original data handling: The assay estimated nucleated cells by amplifying reference gene primers. The protocol was immunoSEQ multiplex PCR, while the TCRdb copy is restricted to in-frame clones and leaves out a portion. V and J calls plus clone size are reproduced from that table; the DNA served to infer D and trimming. Of 200,000 to 300,000 clones in the sample, approximately 88% were seen once. Those enrolled, adults aged 18 to 89 years, came from about 24 US areas. Donors were grouped by their self-reported clinical history. Germline V gene sequence: CDR1 LNHDA, CDR2 SQIVND (reference sequence). The CDR3 has 15 amino acids. Trimming stripped 6 bases from V and 3 bases from J, with 17 bases between.

The receptor was isolated from a woman aged 35 to 49 with acute COVID-19. Source material: PBMCs or T cells enriched from blood (not recorded which). The chain recombines TRBV19 with TRBJ1-1; the D gene is possibly TRBD1 (6 bases). CDR3 in DNA: TGTGCCAGTAGGCGGACAGAGGGTTGGGACACTGAAGCTTTCTTT. Translating it yields CASRRTEGWDTEAFF.